The rows below give T cell receptor beta chains drawn from one sample of a study of early T cells in non-severe SARS-CoV-2 infection. TCRdb ran MiXCR on the 5' RACE reads and lists one entry per CDR3 protein. The sample holds some 76,000 distinct CDR3 sequences; about 14% are singletons and the top ten take 9.5% to 15%. Sequencing was performed on whole blood. These receptor sequences come from an adult who was a healthcare worker with PCR-confirmed SARS-CoV-2 infection or an uninfected control (not recorded which). CDR3s include the opening cysteine and the closing phenylalanine or tryptophan. Each record gives: V gene, J gene, CDR3 length, D gene, clone size, CDR3 protein, CDR3 DNA. D genes are given only for firm matches. Clone size is shown for a subset of rows, as once, few, many or a class of expanded clone.

v_gene: TRBV29-1; j_gene: TRBJ2-7; len: 16; d_gene: TRBD1; abundance: .; CDR3aa: CSAQLQSGGSPYEQYF; CDR3nt: TGCAGCGCTCAACTTCAATCAGGGGGCAGCCCCTACGAGCAGTACTTC
v_gene: TRBV10-3; j_gene: TRBJ1-5; len: 15; d_gene: .; abundance: .; CDR3aa: CAISEEQGLIKPQHF; CDR3nt: TGTGCCATCAGTGAGGAACAGGGACTGATCAAGCCCCAGCATTTT
v_gene: TRBV11-1; j_gene: TRBJ2-7; len: 15; d_gene: TRBD2; abundance: many; CDR3aa: CASSLEAGGPYEQYF; CDR3nt: TGTGCCAGCAGCTTAGAGGCGGGAGGGCCGTACGAGCAGTACTTC
v_gene: TRBV5-1; j_gene: TRBJ2-1; len: 16; d_gene: TRBD2; abundance: .; CDR3aa: CASSAGLAGNGDEQFF; CDR3nt: TGCGCCAGCAGCGCGGGACTAGCGGGCAATGGGGATGAGCAGTTCTTC
v_gene: TRBV11-2; j_gene: TRBJ2-5; len: 14; d_gene: TRBD1; abundance: .; CDR3aa: CASSSTGGLRTQYF; CDR3nt: TGTGCCAGCAGCTCGACAGGGGGTTTGCGGACCCAGTACTTC
v_gene: TRBV6-6; j_gene: TRBJ2-5; len: 15; d_gene: .; abundance: .; CDR3aa: CASSYPNSRQETQYF; CDR3nt: TGTGCCAGCAGTTACCCGAATAGCAGGCAAGAGACCCAGTACTTC
v_gene: TRBV4-2; j_gene: TRBJ1-1; len: 16; d_gene: .; abundance: few; CDR3aa: CASSQEPSREGTEAFF; CDR3nt: TGTGCCAGCAGCCAAGAGCCCTCCCGGGAGGGCACTGAAGCTTTCTTT
v_gene: TRBV27; j_gene: TRBJ2-7; len: 14; d_gene: TRBD1; abundance: few; CDR3aa: CASSLRTGTYEQYF; CDR3nt: TGTGCCAGCAGTTTACGGACAGGTACCTACGAGCAGTACTTC
v_gene: TRBV7-6; j_gene: TRBJ2-2; len: 13; d_gene: TRBD1; abundance: few; CDR3aa: CASSLTGPGELFF; CDR3nt: TGTGCCAGCAGCTTGACAGGGCCCGGGGAGCTGTTTTTT
v_gene: TRBV7-9; j_gene: TRBJ2-7; len: 16; d_gene: .; abundance: .; CDR3aa: CASSPPDSLSSYEQYF; CDR3nt: TGTGCCAGCAGCCCTCCCGACAGCCTCAGTTCCTACGAGCAGTACTTC
v_gene: TRBV10-3; j_gene: TRBJ1-5; len: 15; d_gene: .; abundance: many; CDR3aa: CAISDSQRGYQPQHF; CDR3nt: TGTGCCATCAGTGATTCGCAACGAGGATATCAGCCCCAGCATTTT
v_gene: TRBV7-7; j_gene: TRBJ2-5; len: 15; d_gene: TRBD2; abundance: few; CDR3aa: CASSLSSGGAETQYF; CDR3nt: TGTGCTAGCAGCTTAAGTAGCGGGGGAGCGGAGACCCAGTACTTC
v_gene: TRBV6-2/TRBV6-3; j_gene: TRBJ2-2; len: 15; d_gene: .; abundance: .; CDR3aa: CASRTGTTNTGELFF; CDR3nt: TGTGCCAGCAGGACCGGGACAACGAACACCGGGGAGCTGTTTTTT
v_gene: TRBV19; j_gene: TRBJ1-5; len: 14; d_gene: TRBD1; abundance: few; CDR3aa: CASSDRESNQPQHF; CDR3nt: TGTGCCAGTAGTGACAGGGAAAGCAATCAGCCCCAGCATTTT
v_gene: TRBV19; j_gene: TRBJ2-5; len: 15; d_gene: TRBD1; abundance: many; CDR3aa: CASSMTGGLRETQYF; CDR3nt: TGTGCCAGTAGTATGACAGGGGGCTTAAGGGAGACCCAGTACTTC
v_gene: TRBV25-1; j_gene: TRBJ1-1; len: 13; d_gene: .; abundance: few; CDR3aa: CASSGVGGSEAFF; CDR3nt: TGTGCCAGCAGTGGTGTAGGAGGGTCTGAAGCTTTCTTT
v_gene: TRBV20-1; j_gene: TRBJ2-7; len: 11; d_gene: .; abundance: many; CDR3aa: CSARLGNEQYF; CDR3nt: TGCAGTGCGAGACTGGGCAACGAGCAGTACTTC
v_gene: TRBV9; j_gene: TRBJ2-7; len: 12; d_gene: TRBD1; abundance: .; CDR3aa: CASSGQGPEQYF; CDR3nt: TGTGCCAGCAGCGGACAGGGGCCCGAGCAGTACTTC
v_gene: TRBV27; j_gene: TRBJ1-1; len: 16; d_gene: .; abundance: many; CDR3aa: CASSLYREGDKPEAFF; CDR3nt: TGTGCCAGCAGTTTATACAGGGAGGGAGATAAACCTGAAGCTTTCTTT
v_gene: TRBV30; j_gene: TRBJ2-3; len: 11; d_gene: .; abundance: .; CDR3aa: CAWSQTDTQYF; CDR3nt: TGTGCCTGGAGCCAGACAGATACGCAGTATTTT
v_gene: TRBV19; j_gene: TRBJ1-1; len: 14; d_gene: TRBD1; abundance: few; CDR3aa: CASRKTGPNTEAFF; CDR3nt: TGTGCCAGTAGGAAGACAGGGCCAAACACTGAAGCTTTCTTT
v_gene: TRBV20-1; j_gene: TRBJ1-2; len: 15; d_gene: .; abundance: many; CDR3aa: CSARDVTGGSMRYTF; CDR3nt: TGCAGTGCTAGAGATGTAACGGGGGGTTCTATGCGCTACACCTTC
v_gene: TRBV12-3/TRBV12-4; j_gene: TRBJ2-1; len: 15; d_gene: TRBD2; abundance: few; CDR3aa: CASRRTSGRVYEQFF; CDR3nt: TGTGCCAGCAGGCGGACTAGCGGGAGGGTCTATGAGCAGTTCTTC
v_gene: TRBV20-1; j_gene: TRBJ2-1; len: 12; d_gene: TRBD1; abundance: few; CDR3aa: CSAPRTGNEQFF; CDR3nt: TGCAGTGCTCCCCGGACAGGGAATGAGCAGTTCTTC
v_gene: TRBV20-1; j_gene: TRBJ2-3; len: 17; d_gene: TRBD2; abundance: .; CDR3aa: CSARDWTSGSLPDTQYF; CDR3nt: TGCAGTGCTAGAGATTGGACTAGCGGGAGTTTACCAGATACGCAGTATTTT
v_gene: TRBV20-1; j_gene: TRBJ1-1; len: 14; d_gene: .; abundance: .; CDR3aa: CSAPLHQGGGEAFF; CDR3nt: TGCAGTGCCCCACTCCACCAGGGCGGGGGTGAAGCTTTCTTT
v_gene: TRBV6-5; j_gene: TRBJ1-6; len: 14; d_gene: TRBD1; abundance: .; CDR3aa: CASSPGQYNSPLHF; CDR3nt: TGTGCCAGCAGTCCGGGACAGTATAATTCACCCCTCCACTTT
v_gene: TRBV9; j_gene: TRBJ2-7; len: 15; d_gene: TRBD1; abundance: .; CDR3aa: CASSPTGQGVYEQYF; CDR3nt: TGTGCCAGCAGCCCGACGGGACAGGGAGTTTACGAGCAGTACTTC
v_gene: TRBV23-1; j_gene: TRBJ2-2; len: 17; d_gene: .; abundance: few; CDR3aa: CASSPKGWTVNTGELFF; CDR3nt: TGCGCCAGCAGTCCAAAAGGGTGGACGGTTAACACCGGGGAGCTGTTTTTT
v_gene: TRBV10-3; j_gene: TRBJ2-5; len: 14; d_gene: TRBD2; abundance: many; CDR3aa: CAISGGSLMKTQYF; CDR3nt: TGTGCCATCAGTGGCGGGAGTCTTATGAAGACCCAGTACTTC
v_gene: TRBV6-4; j_gene: TRBJ2-1; len: 14; d_gene: .; abundance: medium-sized; CDR3aa: CASSDGSSYNEQFF; CDR3nt: TGTGCCAGCAGTGACGGGAGCTCCTACAATGAGCAGTTCTTC
v_gene: TRBV13; j_gene: TRBJ1-3; len: 17; d_gene: .; abundance: many; CDR3aa: CASSATRGPWAGNTIYF; CDR3nt: TGTGCCAGCAGCGCGACACGGGGCCCATGGGCCGGAAACACCATATATTTT
v_gene: TRBV9; j_gene: TRBJ2-1; len: 15; d_gene: TRBD2; abundance: few; CDR3aa: CASSVSGGPYNEQFF; CDR3nt: TGTGCCAGCAGCGTAAGCGGGGGCCCCTACAATGAGCAGTTCTTC
v_gene: TRBV20-1; j_gene: TRBJ1-1; len: 13; d_gene: TRBD1; abundance: few; CDR3aa: CSADDRGNTEAFF; CDR3nt: TGCAGTGCGGACGACAGGGGAAACACTGAAGCTTTCTTT
v_gene: TRBV20-1; j_gene: TRBJ2-5; len: 12; d_gene: .; abundance: .; CDR3aa: CSAPAGWETQYF; CDR3nt: TGCAGTGCGCCCGCAGGGTGGGAGACCCAGTACTTC
v_gene: TRBV9; j_gene: TRBJ2-7; len: 15; d_gene: .; abundance: few; CDR3aa: CASSVESRPTYEQYF; CDR3nt: TGTGCCAGCAGCGTTGAGTCAAGGCCTACCTACGAGCAGTACTTC
v_gene: TRBV5-4; j_gene: TRBJ1-2; len: 14; d_gene: .; abundance: few; CDR3aa: CASSLDGANYGYTF; CDR3nt: TGTGCCAGCAGCTTGGACGGAGCTAACTATGGCTACACCTTC